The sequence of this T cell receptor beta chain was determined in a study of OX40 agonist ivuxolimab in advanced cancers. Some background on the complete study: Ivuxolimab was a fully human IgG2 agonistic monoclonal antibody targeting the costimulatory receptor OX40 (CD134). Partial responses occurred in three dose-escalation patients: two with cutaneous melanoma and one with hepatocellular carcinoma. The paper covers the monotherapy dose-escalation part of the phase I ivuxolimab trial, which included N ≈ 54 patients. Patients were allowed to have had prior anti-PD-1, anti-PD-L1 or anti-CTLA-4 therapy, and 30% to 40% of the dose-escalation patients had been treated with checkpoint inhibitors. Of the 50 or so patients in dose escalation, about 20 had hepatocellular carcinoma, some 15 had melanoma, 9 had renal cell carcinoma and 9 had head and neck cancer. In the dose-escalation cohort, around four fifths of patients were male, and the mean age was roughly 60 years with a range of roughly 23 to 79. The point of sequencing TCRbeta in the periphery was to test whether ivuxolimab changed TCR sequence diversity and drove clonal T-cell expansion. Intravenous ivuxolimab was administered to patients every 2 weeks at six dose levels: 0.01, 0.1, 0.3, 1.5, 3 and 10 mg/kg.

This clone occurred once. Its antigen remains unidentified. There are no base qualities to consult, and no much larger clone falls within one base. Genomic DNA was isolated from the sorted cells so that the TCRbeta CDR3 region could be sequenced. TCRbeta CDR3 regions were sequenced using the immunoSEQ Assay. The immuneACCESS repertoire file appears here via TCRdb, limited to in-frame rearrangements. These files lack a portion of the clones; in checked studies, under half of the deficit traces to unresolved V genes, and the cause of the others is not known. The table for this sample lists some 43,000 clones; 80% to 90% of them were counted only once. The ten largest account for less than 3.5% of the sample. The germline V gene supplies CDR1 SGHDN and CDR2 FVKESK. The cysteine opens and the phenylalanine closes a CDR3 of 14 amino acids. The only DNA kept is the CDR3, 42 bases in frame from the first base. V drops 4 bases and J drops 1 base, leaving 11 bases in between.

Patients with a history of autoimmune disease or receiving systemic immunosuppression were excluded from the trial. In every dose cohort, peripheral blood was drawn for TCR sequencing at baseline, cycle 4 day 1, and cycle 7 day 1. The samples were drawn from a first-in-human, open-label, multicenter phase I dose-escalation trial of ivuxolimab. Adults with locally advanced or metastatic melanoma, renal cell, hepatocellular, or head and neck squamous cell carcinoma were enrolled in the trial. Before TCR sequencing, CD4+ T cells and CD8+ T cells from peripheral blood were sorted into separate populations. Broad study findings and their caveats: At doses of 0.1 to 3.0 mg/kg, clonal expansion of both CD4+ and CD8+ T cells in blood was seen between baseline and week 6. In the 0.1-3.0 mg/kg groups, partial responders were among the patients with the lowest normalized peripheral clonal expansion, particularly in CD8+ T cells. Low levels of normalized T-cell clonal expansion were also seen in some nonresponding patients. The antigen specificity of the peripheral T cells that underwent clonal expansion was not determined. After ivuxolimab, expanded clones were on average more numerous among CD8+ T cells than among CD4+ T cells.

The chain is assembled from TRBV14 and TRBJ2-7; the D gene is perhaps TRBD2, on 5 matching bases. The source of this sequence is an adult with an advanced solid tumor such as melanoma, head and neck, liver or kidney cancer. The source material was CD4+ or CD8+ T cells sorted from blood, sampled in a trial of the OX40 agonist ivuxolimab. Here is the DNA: TGTGCCAGCAGCCCCCGGACTGTATCCTACGAGCAGTACTTC. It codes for CASSPRTVSYEQYF.